The rows below give T cell receptor beta chains drawn from one sample of a study of T cell responses to AZD1222 COVID-19 vaccine. Profiling relied on immunoSEQ multiplex PCR, and the TCRdb table lists in-frame clones only, not all of them. The table includes roughly 180,000 clones, 91% detected once. Sequencing used peripheral blood, obtained on day 0 of AZD1222 vaccination. All receptors come from an adult in good health. CDR3s include the opening cysteine and the closing phenylalanine or tryptophan. The D gene is left open where the match is weak. A clone size is listed for some rows: how often the clone was seen (once, few, many), or a class if it is expanded.

TRBJ1-2	NA	NA	TRBV6-5	CASRSMRGYGYTF	TGTGCCAGCAGATCTATGAGGGGCTATGGCTACACCTTC
TRBJ1-5	NA	NA	TRBV27	CASSTGAYQPQHF	TGTGCCAGCAGTACGGGGGCCTATCAGCCCCAGCATTTT
TRBJ2-5	NA	TRBD1	TRBV28	CASRTTGEKTQYF	TGTGCCAGCAGAACCACAGGGGAAAAGACCCAGTACTTC
TRBJ1-1	NA	NA	TRBV2	CASSVKRVKGNTEAFF	TGTGCCAGCAGTGTGAAAAGGGTGAAGGGGAACACTGAAGCTTTCTTT
TRBJ2-2	NA	NA	TRBV5-1	CASSFNIGELFF	TGCGCCAGCAGCTTTAATATCGGGGAGCTGTTTTTT
TRBJ1-2	NA	NA	TRBV7-9	CASSHPGPGGYTF	TGTGCCAGCAGCCATCCGGGCCCGGGTGGCTACACCTTC
TRBJ2-4	NA	NA	TRBV3-1/TRBV3-2	CASSQETENIQYF	TGTGCCAGCAGCCAAGAAACAGAAAACATTCAGTACTTC
TRBJ2-1	once	TRBD2	TRBV28	CASSFLTSGRGDNEQFF	TGTGCCAGCAGTTTCCTGACTAGCGGGAGGGGCGACAATGAGCAGTTCTTC
TRBJ2-7	NA	NA	TRBV15	CATSSSRGMSSYEQYF	TGTGCCACCAGCAGTTCCCGCGGGATGAGCTCCTACGAGCAGTACTTC
TRBJ2-7	NA	NA	TRBV5-5	CASSWGALGNEQYF	TGTGCCAGCAGCTGGGGGGCTCTTGGGAACGAGCAGTACTTC
TRBJ1-4	NA	TRBD1	TRBV4-3	CASSHVNPGQGTLKLFF	TGCGCCAGCAGCCATGTCAACCCGGGACAGGGAACACTCAAACTGTTTTTT
TRBJ1-2	NA	NA	TRBV20-1	CSASKGHGYTF	TGCAGTGCTTCTAAGGGGCATGGCTACACCTTC
TRBJ1-1	once	TRBD1	TRBV6-1	CASSTRQGGRTEAFF	TGTGCCAGCAGCACGAGACAGGGGGGTCGCACTGAAGCTTTCTTT
TRBJ1-2	NA	TRBD1	TRBV19	CASSIIGGQSNYGYTF	TGTGCCAGTAGTATAATTGGGGGACAGTCGAACTATGGCTACACCTTC
TRBJ1-3	NA	NA	TRBV7-6	CASSLGQVSGNTIYF	TGTGCCAGCAGCTTAGGACAGGTTTCTGGAAACACCATATATTTT
TRBJ1-1	NA	TRBD1	TRBV9	CASQGDMNTEAFF	TGTGCTTCGCAGGGGGATATGAACACTGAAGCTTTCTTT
TRBJ1-5	few	NA	TRBV28	CASTDRSNQPQHF	TGTGCCAGCACTGACAGAAGCAATCAGCCCCAGCATTTT
TRBJ1-5	NA	NA	TRBV6-2/TRBV6-3	CASSYGRQSNQPQHF	TGTGCCAGCAGTTACGGAAGGCAAAGCAATCAGCCCCAGCATTTT
TRBJ2-1	NA	NA	TRBV10-1	CASSEFRDEQFF	TGCGCCAGCAGTGAGTTCCGGGATGAGCAGTTCTTC
TRBJ1-4	NA	NA	TRBV7-9	CASSLLVDEKLFF	TGTGCCAGCAGCTTATTGGTTGATGAAAAACTGTTTTTT
TRBJ1-4	NA	TRBD1	TRBV28	CASSRPGQGNEKLFF	TGTGCCAGCAGTCGCCCGGGACAGGGAAATGAAAAACTGTTTTTT
TRBJ1-1	NA	TRBD1	TRBV9	CASSLDRGTEAFF	TGTGCCAGCAGCTTGGACAGGGGCACTGAAGCTTTCTTT
TRBJ2-7	NA	TRBD1	TRBV3-1/TRBV3-2	CASTTEGDRENEQYF	TGTGCCAGCACCACTGAGGGGGACAGGGAGAACGAGCAGTACTTC
TRBJ2-7	NA	NA	TRBV5-1	CASSGRLTSDEQYF	TGCGCCAGCAGCGGTCGTTTGACGTCGGACGAGCAGTACTTC
TRBJ1-2	NA	NA	TRBV3-1/TRBV3-2	CASSQEEGMYGYTF	TGTGCCAGCAGCCAAGAGGAGGGGATGTATGGCTACACCTTC
TRBJ1-3	NA	NA	TRBV5-5	CASSFVGPTGSRHTIYF	TGTGCCAGCAGCTTCGTTGGGCCTACAGGGAGTCGGCACACCATATATTTT
TRBJ1-2	NA	NA	TRBV12-3/TRBV12-4	CASSPAGARGYTF	TGTGCCAGCAGCCCAGCGGGGGCGCGTGGCTACACCTTC
TRBJ1-6	few	NA	TRBV27	CASSLSTPRRGRSPLHF	TGTGCCAGCAGTTTATCCACCCCCCGAAGGGGAAGATCACCCCTCCACTTT
TRBJ2-7	NA	NA	TRBV21-1	CASSKDWDRSSYEQYF	TGTGCCAGCAGCAAAGATTGGGACAGGAGCTCCTACGAGCAGTACTTC
TRBJ2-2	once	TRBD2	TRBV9	CASSARLASVGTGELFF	TGTGCCAGCAGCGCCAGACTAGCCAGCGTCGGCACCGGGGAGCTGTTTTTT
TRBJ1-1	NA	TRBD1	TRBV6-5	CASSYSRSTGEAFF	TGTGCCAGCAGTTACTCGAGGTCGACAGGGGAAGCTTTCTTT
TRBJ1-6	NA	TRBD1	TRBV10-1	CASRRQGDSPLHF	TGCGCCAGCAGAAGACAGGGGGATTCACCCCTCCACTTT
TRBJ1-1	NA	NA	TRBV10-3	CAISEGVMNTEAFF	TGTGCCATCAGTGAGGGGGTCATGAACACTGAAGCTTTCTTT
TRBJ1-5	NA	TRBD1	TRBV28	CASRSTGENQPQHF	TGTGCCAGCAGATCTACAGGGGAAAATCAGCCCCAGCATTTT
TRBJ1-5	NA	NA	TRBV11-2	CASSLHGQPQHF	TGTGCCAGCAGCTTACATGGTCAGCCCCAGCATTTT
TRBJ1-4	NA	TRBD1	TRBV7-9	CASSSRDSPNEKLFF	TGTGCCAGCAGCTCACGGGACAGCCCGAATGAAAAACTGTTTTTT
TRBJ1-2	NA	NA	TRBV29-1	CSARTGEEGYTF	TGCAGCGCCCGAACGGGGGAGGAGGGCTACACCTTC
TRBJ1-1	NA	NA	TRBV6-5	CASSSSPNGHTEAFF	TGTGCCAGCAGCTCTAGCCCCAACGGGCACACTGAAGCTTTCTTT
TRBJ1-6	NA	NA	TRBV4-3	CASSQDPAGNSPLHF	TGCGCCAGCAGCCAAGATCCGGCAGGGAATTCACCCCTCCACTTT
TRBJ2-5	NA	NA	TRBV28	CASSPWAGQETQYF	TGTGCCAGCAGCCCCTGGGCAGGTCAAGAGACCCAGTACTTC
TRBJ1-6	NA	NA	TRBV6-1	CASSEYWGTALSPLHF	TGTGCCAGCAGTGAATATTGGGGGACGGCCCTTTCACCCCTCCACTTT